Described below is a single T cell receptor (beta chain) sequence and its context. This record belongs to a study of shared T cell receptors in the human thymus. The CDR3 spans 19 residues. In germline, CDR1 is SGHRS, CDR2 YFSETQ. The trim removed 2 bases at V and 8 bases at J, leaving 20 bases unmatched. TCRdb's copy holds only in-frame clones and misses some; the assay was immunoSEQ multiplex PCR. Here the sample spans hundreds of thousands of clones, 75% to 90% being singletons. The sample was also reused in another study, on human thymus T cells. From that paper: Thymus tissue for the work was resected from patients undergoing corrective heart surgery. Related research described thymic repertoires that were highly overlapping among unrelated individuals.

Sequenced sample: thymocytes. The sequence derives from a girl under three years old with a congenital heart defect. V usage is TRBV5-1 and J usage is TRBJ1-2, with 11 bases aligning to TRBD1. The CDR3: CASSLSPGQGAMAFGGYTF. The CDR3 DNA reads as TGCGCCAGCAGCTTATCACCCGGACAGGGGGCCATGGCCTTCGGGGGCTACACCTTC. Supplemented by reference TRBV5-1 and TRBJ1-2, the full variable domain reads KAGVTQTPRYLIKTRGQQVTLSCSPISGHRSVSWYQQTPGQGLQFLFEYFSETQRNKGNFPGRFSGRQFSNSRSEMNVSTLELGDSALYLCASSLSPGQGAMAFGGYTFGSGTRLTVV.